What follows describes a single T cell receptor beta chain. The same CDR3 arises from other DNA sequences in this sample as well. The data were taken from a study of blood T cell repertoires in COVID-19. CDR3 length equals 13 residues. Germline V gene lookup returns CDR1 LNHDA and CDR2 SQIVND (reference sequence). Trimming took off 3 bases at V and 2 bases at J, with 5 bases between the two ends. The data were produced by immunoSEQ multiplex PCR, yet TCRdb's version contains in-frame clones alone and is incomplete. The sample lists around 310,000 clones, almost 90% occurring once. The gene calls are TRBV19 and TRBJ1-5, with unresolved D. The sequence came from a woman aged 40-49 years with COVID-19, enrolled during active disease. The sequencing input was peripheral blood. In nucleotides, the CDR3 is TGTGCCAGTAGTATTTCCGGCAATCAGCCCCAGCATTTT. Translated, it gives CASSISGNQPQHF. Full variable domain (rest looked up from reference TRBV19 and TRBJ1-5): DGGITQSPKYLFRKEGQNVTLSCEQNLNHDAMYWYRQDPGQGLRLIYYSQIVNDFQKGDIAEGYSVSREKKESFPLTVTSAQKNPTAFYLCASSISGNQPQHFGDGTRLSIL.